Below, 27 T cell receptor beta chains from the same sample are listed, as sequenced in a study of T cell changes during pregnancy in multiple sclerosis. Measured with immunoSEQ multiplex PCR; TCRdb has only the in-frame clones, and not every one. The sample includes some 38,000 clones, approximately 94% of them seen just once. The sequenced sample was CD4+ T cells from peripheral blood mononuclear cells, obtained in the second trimester of pregnancy. These receptors were obtained from a female donor with multiple sclerosis, enrolled in a pregnancy study.

CDR3 DNA: TGTGCCAGCTCACGGACGGGGGGCTCTGGAAACACCATATATTTT. As protein: CASSRTGGSGNTIYF. J is TRBJ1-3 and V is TRBV18; D might be TRBD1 (5 bases). The CDR3 is 15 residues long. V lost 4 bases, J lost 0 bases, and 10 bases lay in between. Germline values: CDR1 KGHSH, CDR2 LQKENI.

This clone was observed a handful of times. The chain links TRBV5-1 to TRBJ2-3; 9 nucleotides align to TRBD2. Germline CDR1 and CDR2: SGHRS and YFSETQ. This CDR3 is built from 15 residues. Unmatched junction bases numbered 5, after V lost 4 bases and J lost 2 bases. CDR3 in DNA: TGCGCCAGCAGCACGCTAGCGGGGATCACAGATACGCAGTATTTT. Its translation: CASSTLAGITDTQYF.

The rearrangement links TRBV2 to TRBJ2-4, with D perhaps matching TRBD2 (5 bases). Trimming took off 6 bases at V and 3 bases at J, with 21 bases between the two ends. The CDR3 contains 17 residues. Germline V gene data show CDR1 as SNHLY and CDR2 as FYNNEI. DNA for the CDR3: TGTGCCAGCAGCCCCCGGGGAGCCGGAGGTGTCAAAAACATTCAGTACTTC. This translates into CASSPRGAGGVKNIQYF.

The CDR3 protein is CAISESRGATYEQYF. CDR3 sequence (DNA): TGTGCCATCAGTGAGTCTCGGGGGGCTACCTACGAGCAGTACTTC. The chain combines TRBV10-3 with TRBJ2-7, with D maybe TRBD2 (7 bases). Germline CDR1 reads ENHRY; CDR2 reads SYGVKD. The CDR3 is 15 residues long. V was trimmed by 0 bases and J by 2 bases, leaving 11 bases between them.

J is TRBJ1-1 and V is TRBV11-3; possible D gene TRBD1, 5 bases. Germline CDR1 and CDR2: SGHNT and YENEEA. V was shortened by 1 base and J by 1 base, with 7 bases between the two germline ends. CDR3 length: 14 amino acids. The CDR3 is CASSLGRENTEAFF. The CDR3 DNA reads TGTGCCAGCAGCTTAGGCAGGGAGAACACTGAAGCTTTCTTT.

Here the CDR3 reads CASRGRGQRNTIYF. CDR3 DNA sequence: TGTGCCAGCAGGGGTAGGGGACAGCGAAACACCATATATTTT. This rearrangement joins TRBV6-5 to TRBJ1-3; 7 nucleotides agree with TRBD1. Germline CDR1 reads MNHEY; CDR2 reads SVGAGI. This CDR3 has 14 amino acids. After removal of 6 bases from V and 5 bases from J, the junction contained 7 bases not matched to a gene.

The gene calls are TRBV9 and TRBJ2-3; D is unclear. The CDR3 runs to 14 residues. Germline assignment: CDR1 SGDLS and CDR2 YYNGEE. Trimming removed 3 bases at V and 5 bases at J, with 13 bases between. As DNA, the CDR3 is TGTGCCAGCAGCGCCTACCGACCGGGAGATACGCAGTATTTT. Translating gives CASSAYRPGDTQYF.

The V and J genes are TRBV20-1 and TRBJ2-5, with D hard to call. Germline CDR1 DFQATT, CDR2 SNEGSKA (reference sequence). V shed 3 bases and J shed 5 bases, with 7 bases lying between them. CDR3 size: 11 residues. CDR3 loop: CSASWRETQYF. CDR3 coding DNA: TGCAGTGCTAGTTGGCGGGAGACCCAGTACTTC.

CDR3 in DNA: TGTGCCAGCAGTGAATTCGGGTCGTCTGGAAACACCATATATTTT. Its protein is CASSEFGSSGNTIYF. The V call is TRBV25-1, the J call TRBJ1-3; D unclear. Looked up from germline, CDR1 is MGHDK and CDR2 is SYGVNS. The CDR3 has 15 residues. Trimming took 1 base from V and 1 from J, leaving 8 bases between them.

The chain couples TRBV2 to TRBJ1-4; 7 bases are a match to TRBD1. This CDR3 comprises 14 residues. The V and J ends lost 6 bases and 14 bases, in that order; junction bases with no gene match: 15. Germline-derived CDR1 and CDR2 are SNHLY and FYNNEI. CDR3 residues: CASSLGSEGTALFF. In nucleotides, the CDR3 is TGTGCCAGCAGCCTGGGAAGCGAGGGGACAGCGCTGTTTTTT. Combining the CDR3 with reference TRBV2 and TRBJ1-4 gives the whole variable domain EPEVTQTPSHQVTQMGQEVILRCVPISNHLYFYWYRQILGQKVEFLVSFYNNEISEKSEIFDDQFSVERPDGSNFTLKIRSTKLEDSAMYFCASSLGSEGTALFFGSGTQLSVL.

This clone showed up just once. V is TRBV18 and J is TRBJ2-2; the match to TRBD1 covers 8 bases. Looked up from germline, CDR1 is KGHSH and CDR2 is LQKENI. V was pared by 4 bases and J by 1 base, with 2 bases of the junction left unmatched. CDR3 length: 15 residues. The CDR3 DNA is TGTGCCAGCTCACTAGGACAGGGGAACACCGGGGAGCTGTTTTTT. This translates into CASSLGQGNTGELFF. Using reference TRBV18 and TRBJ2-2 for the parts outside the CDR3, the full variable domain is NAGVMQNPRHLVRRRGQEARLRCSPMKGHSHVYWYRQLPEEGLKFMVYLQKENIIDESGMPKERFSAEFPKEGPSILRIQQVVRGDSAAYFCASSLGQGNTGELFFGEGSRLTVL.

The chain carries TRBV5-1 and TRBJ1-4, with 9 positions matching TRBD1. The germline gives CDR1 SGHRS, CDR2 YFSETQ. The CDR3 extends over 15 amino acids. Trimming cost V 4 bases and J 8 bases; bases outside gene matches: 9. Here the CDR3 reads CASSQGQGGWEKLFF. The CDR3 DNA reads as TGCGCCAGCAGCCAGGGACAGGGAGGATGGGAAAAACTGTTTTTT.

The J gene is TRBJ1-1, the V gene TRBV25-1; 12 positions match TRBD1. The germline gives CDR1 MGHDK, CDR2 SYGVNS. With V trimmed by 2 bases and J by 3 bases, 7 bases remained unmatched. The CDR3 contains 17 residues. This chain's CDR3 is CASSEGGQGALYTEAFF. Here the CDR3 DNA reads TGTGCCAGCAGTGAAGGGGGACAGGGGGCCTTGTACACTGAAGCTTTCTTT.

The chain has TRBV1 and TRBJ1-5. TRBV1 is a documented pseudogene. The CDR3 loop spans 15 amino acids. CDR3: CTSSHTGNSNQPQHF. In DNA, the CDR3 is TGCACCAGCAGCCACACCGGGAATAGCAATCAGCCCCAGCATTTT.

The chain couples TRBV19 to TRBJ2-4; 11 bases line up with TRBD1. The CDR3 consists of 14 residues. The germline V gene has CDR1 LNHDA and CDR2 SQIVND (reference sequence). The J segment lost 6 bases and the V segment lost 6 bases, leaving 4 bases of the junction unmatched. CDR3 amino acids: CASRAGTGGNIQYF. DNA for the CDR3: TGTGCCAGTAGAGCCGGGACAGGGGGAAACATTCAGTACTTC.

The chain couples TRBV9 to TRBJ2-1; D possibly corresponds to TRBD2 (6 bases). Germline V gene lookup returns CDR1 SGDLS and CDR2 YYNGEE. The CDR3 length is 17 residues. The V end lost 3 bases, the J end lost 2 bases, and 18 bases lay between the germline ends. CDR3 coding DNA: TGTGCCAGCAGCGCCTCTAAAAGCGGGCGAGCCTACAATGAGCAGTTCTTC. It specifies CASSASKSGRAYNEQFF.

The chain links TRBV2 to TRBJ2-7; D ambiguous. This CDR3 has 11 residues. V was clipped by 4 bases and J by 5 bases, with 6 bases between them. Germline CDR1 and CDR2: SNHLY and FYNNEI. The CDR3 protein is CASSVYNEQYF. In nucleotides, the CDR3 is TGTGCCAGCAGTGTTTATAACGAGCAGTACTTC. Drawing the rest from reference TRBV2 and TRBJ2-7, the complete variable domain is EPEVTQTPSHQVTQMGQEVILRCVPISNHLYFYWYRQILGQKVEFLVSFYNNEISEKSEIFDDQFSVERPDGSNFTLKIRSTKLEDSAMYFCASSVYNEQYFGPGTRLTVT.

The chain joins TRBV18 to TRBJ2-7; D perhaps matches TRBD2 (5 bases). The germline V and J ends were trimmed by 5 bases and 4 bases, with 12 bases remaining between them. Per germline, CDR1 KGHSH and CDR2 LQKENI. The CDR3 sequence is 13 residues long. The CDR3 sequence: CASSSGSLYEQYF. CDR3 DNA: TGTGCCAGCTCAAGCGGTTCTCTTTACGAGCAGTACTTC.

The chain has TRBV19 and TRBJ2-2, with D possibly TRBD2 on 6 matching bases. V lost 6 bases, J lost 4 bases, and 21 bases lay in between. This CDR3 has 17 amino acids. Germline CDR1 and CDR2: LNHDA and SQIVND (reference sequence). The CDR3 nucleotides read TGTGCCAGTAGCGCATCTAATTTGGGACTTGGCACCGGGGAGCTGTTTTTT. Its protein product is CASSASNLGLGTGELFF.

V and J are TRBV28 and TRBJ1-1; D is ambiguous. CDR1 and CDR2 from the germline V gene are MDHEN and SYDVKM. V gave up 4 bases and J gave up 0 bases, with 12 bases separating them. There are 15 residues in the CDR3. The CDR3 nucleotides read TGTGCCAGCAGTTCGCGCCAGAGGATGAACACTGAAGCTTTCTTT. This sequence encodes CASSSRQRMNTEAFF.

In nucleotides, the CDR3 is TGTGCCAGCAGCTTAACTAGCGGGAGGGGGGAGCTGTTTTTT. Translating gives CASSLTSGRGELFF. The chain employs TRBV11-2 and TRBJ2-2; 12 bases map to TRBD2. The CDR3 is made up of 14 amino acids. Per germline, CDR1 SGHAT and CDR2 FQNNGV. V lost 2 bases to trimming and J lost 8 bases; unmatched junction nucleotides: 0.

The gene calls are TRBV11-2 and TRBJ2-1; the match to TRBD1 covers 8 bases. Germline V gene data show CDR1 as SGHAT and CDR2 as FQNNGV. V was clipped by 6 bases and J by 5 bases; unmatched bases: 9. The CDR3 extends over 15 amino acids. CDR3 sequence: CASRRYRGANNEQFF. The DNA of the CDR3 is TGTGCCAGCAGGAGATACAGGGGGGCCAACAATGAGCAGTTCTTC.

The chain employs TRBV25-1 and TRBJ2-7; D possibly corresponds to TRBD2 (5 bases). There are 14 residues in the CDR3. V gave up 3 bases and J gave up 7 bases, with 16 bases separating them. Germline V gives CDR1 MGHDK, CDR2 SYGVNS. The DNA for the CDR3 is TGTGCCAGCAGTGATTTAGGACCGACGGGGGAGCAGTACTTC. Its translation: CASSDLGPTGEQYF.

V gene TRBV2 combines with J gene TRBJ2-2; 9 positions match TRBD2. Germline trimming cut 6 bases from V and 6 bases from J; bases unmatched to any gene: 8. CDR1 and CDR2 from the germline V gene are SNHLY and FYNNEI. This CDR3 is built from 15 residues. CDR3 loop: CASRSSGGRAGELFF. CDR3 in DNA: TGTGCCAGCAGGAGTAGCGGGGGTAGGGCCGGGGAGCTGTTTTTT. Variable domain in full (rest from reference TRBV2 and TRBJ2-2): EPEVTQTPSHQVTQMGQEVILRCVPISNHLYFYWYRQILGQKVEFLVSFYNNEISEKSEIFDDQFSVERPDGSNFTLKIRSTKLEDSAMYFCASRSSGGRAGELFFGEGSRLTVL.

This chain links TRBV4-2 with TRBJ2-2, with 16 bases identical to TRBD2. V shed 3 bases, J shed 6 bases, and the junction held 7 bases outside the gene matches. Germline V gene data show CDR1 as LGHNA and CDR2 as YNFKEQ. This CDR3 spans 18 amino acids. The CDR3 region has the DNA TGTGCCAGCAGCCATGCTGGGACTAGCGGGAGGGGGGCCGGGGAGCTGTTTTTT. Protein sequence: CASSHAGTSGRGAGELFF.

The chain carries TRBV6-5 and TRBJ1-1; D perhaps matches TRBD1 (5 bases). The CDR3 loop spans 15 amino acids. The V gene's germline CDR1 is MNHEY and CDR2 SVGAGI. The germline V and J ends were trimmed by 0 bases and 4 bases, with 12 bases remaining between them. The CDR3 coding sequence is TGTGCCAGCAGTTACTCGGACCATACAGGCACTGAAGCTTTCTTT. Protein: CASSYSDHTGTEAFF.

The V call is TRBV2, the J call TRBJ2-1; 7 bases line up with TRBD1. Germline V lookup: CDR1 SNHLY, CDR2 FYNNEI. The CDR3 totals 14 residues. V shed 7 bases, J shed 8 bases, and the junction held 11 bases outside the gene matches. The CDR3 protein is CASNLQGIPYEQFF. CDR3 sequence (DNA): TGTGCCAGCAACCTACAGGGGATTCCGTATGAGCAGTTCTTC.